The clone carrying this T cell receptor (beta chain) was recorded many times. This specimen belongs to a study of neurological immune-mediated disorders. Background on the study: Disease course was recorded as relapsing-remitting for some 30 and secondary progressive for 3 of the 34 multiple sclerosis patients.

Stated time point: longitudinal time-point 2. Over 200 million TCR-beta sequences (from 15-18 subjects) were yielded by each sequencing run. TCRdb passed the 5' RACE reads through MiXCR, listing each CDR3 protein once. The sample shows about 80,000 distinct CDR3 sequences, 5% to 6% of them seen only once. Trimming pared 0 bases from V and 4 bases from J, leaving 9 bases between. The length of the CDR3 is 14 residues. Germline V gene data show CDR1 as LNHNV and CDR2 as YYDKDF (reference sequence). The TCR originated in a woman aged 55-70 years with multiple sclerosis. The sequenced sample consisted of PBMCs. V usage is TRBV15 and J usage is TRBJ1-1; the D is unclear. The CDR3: CATSREIRGTEAFF. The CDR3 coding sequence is TGTGCCACCAGCAGAGAGATTCGGGGCACTGAAGCTTTCTTT.